This TCR beta chain was recovered during a study of blood T cells in healthy people across ages. Study-wide points: There was no known CMV status for donors, so expanded clonotype changes were possibly confounded. The study found more naive CD4+ cells and higher diversity in long-lived than aged donors.

Between the trimmed V and J ends, which lost 7 bases and 2 bases, there was a span of 12 bases. Germline V gene data show CDR1 as MNHEY and CDR2 as SMNVEV (reference sequence). The CDR3 extends over 13 amino acids. The authors drew around 11 milliliters of peripheral blood from each donor. Per sample, extraction of total RNA gave at least 5.5 micrograms in every case. As to this clonotype: Its antigen remains unknown.

A second about 7 to 11 cycle PCR used barcoded and J-beta primers. One entry per CDR3 protein, called by TCRdb with MiXCR from the 5' RACE reads. The sample contains approximately 800,000 distinct CDR3 sequences, around 62% of which appear only once. The receptor comes from a man in his thirties or forties in good health. The sample consisted of blood. This sequence joins TRBV27 and TRBJ2-7; D is possibly TRBD1 or TRBD2 (5 bases each). The CDR3 DNA reads as TGTGCCAGCACGAGGGGACGGACCTACGAGCAGTACTTC. This codes for CASTRGRTYEQYF.